These T cell receptor beta chains were read from a single sample in a study of blood T cell repertoires in COVID-19. Sequencing was performed with immunoSEQ multiplex PCR; in TCRdb, only in-frame clones are kept and a portion is missing. Among under 250,000 clones, around 84% were seen once, and the ten largest hold 7.1%. Sequenced material: peripheral blood. These receptors were taken from a woman in her seventies with active or convalescent COVID-19. Both conserved end residues are part of each CDR3. D genes are given only for firm matches. Not all rows give a size; the values are once, few, many and, for expanded clones, a class.

TRBV15	-	TRBJ2-7	-	13	TGTGCCACCAGCAGAGCCTACCAGGGCGAGCAGTACTTC	CATSRAYQGEQYF
TRBV6-5	-	TRBJ2-2	TRBD2	12	TGTGCCAGCAGTCGGGGGGCCGGGGAGCTGTTTTTT	CASSRGAGELFF
TRBV5-1	-	TRBJ2-7	TRBD1	14	TGCGCCAGCAGCTCGGGACAGGGGCATGGAGAGCAGTACTTC	CASSSGQGHGEQYF
TRBV6-5	few	TRBJ1-1	-	15	TGTGCCAGCAGGACCCCCGGGGTGGGTAGCACTGAAGCTTTCTTT	CASRTPGVGSTEAFF
TRBV5-1	-	TRBJ2-2	-	17	TGCGCCAGCAGCCCATTGCTTGCGGGGATCAACACCGGGGAGCTGTTTTTT	CASSPLLAGINTGELFF
TRBV9	-	TRBJ1-5	-	16	TGTGCCAGCAGCGCCGACCCAGGCAGGGATAATCAGCCCCAGCATTTT	CASSADPGRDNQPQHF
TRBV6-2/TRBV6-3	-	TRBJ1-1	-	12	TGTGCCAGCAGTTCTAGGAACACTGAAGCTTTCTTT	CASSSRNTEAFF
TRBV7-2	-	TRBJ1-1	-	15	TGTGCCAGCAGCCCTCGACAGGTTCTGAACACTGAAGCTTTCTTT	CASSPRQVLNTEAFF
TRBV5-6	-	TRBJ2-5	TRBD2	14	TGTGCCAGCAGCTTGACCCTAGCGGGGGAAACCCAGTACTTC	CASSLTLAGETQYF
TRBV7-2	-	TRBJ2-7	TRBD1	14	TGTGCCAGCAGAGAGGGACAGGCGCACTACGAGCAGTACTTC	CASREGQAHYEQYF
TRBV5-3	once	TRBJ2-4	TRBD1	17	TGTGCCAGAAGCTTGGATACCGGACAGGGAACCAAAAACATTCAGTACTTC	CARSLDTGQGTKNIQYF
TRBV24-1	-	TRBJ1-2	-	14	TGTGCCACCAGTGAATGGGACAAAAGGCGAGGCTACACCTTC	CATSEWDKRRGYTF
TRBV19	once	TRBJ2-3	TRBD2	18	TGTGCCAGTAGTATTCTTCCCGCGGGGGAGGGATTCACAGATACGCAGTATTTT	CASSILPAGEGFTDTQYF
TRBV6-6	-	TRBJ1-2	-	16	TGTGCCAGCAGTTACTCCCCAGGGGCCTCTCTCTATGGCTACACCTTC	CASSYSPGASLYGYTF
TRBV5-6	-	TRBJ1-2	-	12	TGTGCCAGCAGCCGGACAGACCATGGCTACACCTTC	CASSRTDHGYTF
TRBV7-2	-	TRBJ2-1	-	15	TGTGCCAGCAGCCTGATTTCGAGCTCCTACAATGAGCAGTTCTTC	CASSLISSSYNEQFF
TRBV6-5	few	TRBJ2-2	TRBD1	15	TGTGCCAGCAGTTACCCACGACAGGGCCACCGGGAGCTGTTTTTT	CASSYPRQGHRELFF
TRBV6-2/TRBV6-3	-	TRBJ2-2	-	14	TGTGCCAGCAGTTACTCCACTAGCACCGGGGAGCTGTTTTTT	CASSYSTSTGELFF
TRBV5-5	once	TRBJ2-1	TRBD2	14	TGTGCCAGCGCTATAGCGGGGGGGCCGGGTGAGCAGTTCTTC	CASAIAGGPGEQFF
TRBV6-2/TRBV6-3	-	TRBJ2-7	-	13	TGTGCCAGCAGTTACTTGAGCTCCTACGAGCAGTACTTC	CASSYLSSYEQYF
TRBV7-2	-	TRBJ1-6	-	15	TGTGCCAGCAGCCCTCAGGGTCCTTATAATTCACCCCTCCACTTT	CASSPQGPYNSPLHF
TRBV12-3/TRBV12-4	-	TRBJ2-5	TRBD1	13	TGTGCCAGCAGTCCCCCGGGACAGGGGACCCAGTACTTC	CASSPPGQGTQYF